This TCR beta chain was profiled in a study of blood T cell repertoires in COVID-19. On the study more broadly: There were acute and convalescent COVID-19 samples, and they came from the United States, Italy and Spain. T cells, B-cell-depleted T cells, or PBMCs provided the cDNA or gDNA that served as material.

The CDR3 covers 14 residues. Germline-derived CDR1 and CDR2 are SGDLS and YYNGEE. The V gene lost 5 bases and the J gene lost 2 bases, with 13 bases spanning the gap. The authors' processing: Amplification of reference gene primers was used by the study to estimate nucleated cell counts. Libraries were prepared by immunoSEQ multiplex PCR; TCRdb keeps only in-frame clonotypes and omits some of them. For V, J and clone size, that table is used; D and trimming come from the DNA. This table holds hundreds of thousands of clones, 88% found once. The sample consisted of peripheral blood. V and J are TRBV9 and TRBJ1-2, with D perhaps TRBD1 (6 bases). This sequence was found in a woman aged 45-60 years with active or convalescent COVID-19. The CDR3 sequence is CASSTTTGNYGYTF. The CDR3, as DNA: TGTGCCAGCAGTACCACCACAGGGAACTATGGCTACACCTTC.